This TCR beta chain was retrieved from a study of blood T cell repertoires in COVID-19. Study-level background: PBMCs, B-cell-depleted T cells, or T cells provided the cDNA or gDNA that made up the material.

Methods used by the authors: Amplification with reference gene primers provided the estimates of nucleated cell counts. Generated by immunoSEQ multiplex PCR, the TCRdb table keeps only in-frame clones and is missing some. The DNA gave D and trimming, while V, J and clone size come from that table. The sample lists around 78,000 clones, approximately 88% occurring once. Germline V lookup: CDR1 SGHRS, CDR2 YFSETQ. This CDR3 is built from 14 residues. Trimming removed 0 bases from V and 7 bases from J; junction bases left unmatched: 4. Sample: peripheral blood. This clonotype was obtained from a human donor in a cohort sampled during active COVID-19. The chain combines TRBV5-1 with TRBJ2-4; 7 bases agree with TRBD1. For the CDR3, the DNA is TGCGCCAGCAGCTTGGGACAGGGCGAGAACATTCAGTACTTC. Translating gives CASSLGQGENIQYF. Filled out from reference TRBV5-1 and TRBJ2-4, the complete variable domain reads KAGVTQTPRYLIKTRGQQVTLSCSPISGHRSVSWYQQTPGQGLQFLFEYFSETQRNKGNFPGRFSGRQFSNSRSEMNVSTLELGDSALYLCASSLGQGENIQYFGAGTRLSVL.